This TCR beta chain comes out of a study of blood T cell repertoires in COVID-19. Study context: Spain, Italy and the United States supplied samples that represented acute and convalescent COVID-19.

This clone was counted only a few times. Here immunoSEQ multiplex PCR was the method, and the copy in TCRdb shows in-frame clones only, minus some. The sample lists about 70,000 clones, roughly 80% occurring once. The CDR3 loop spans 16 amino acids. Per germline, CDR1 WSHSY and CDR2 SAAADI. The V gene lost 2 bases and the J gene lost 0 bases, with 11 bases spanning the gap. Sequences were obtained from peripheral blood. The V call is TRBV10-2, the J call TRBJ1-5, with D maybe TRBD1 (5 bases). This receptor was taken from a woman between 65 and 79 years old with acute or convalescent COVID-19. The CDR3 region is CASSENRMYSNQPQHF. The CDR3 region has the DNA TGCGCCAGCAGTGAGAACAGGATGTATAGCAATCAGCCCCAGCATTTT.